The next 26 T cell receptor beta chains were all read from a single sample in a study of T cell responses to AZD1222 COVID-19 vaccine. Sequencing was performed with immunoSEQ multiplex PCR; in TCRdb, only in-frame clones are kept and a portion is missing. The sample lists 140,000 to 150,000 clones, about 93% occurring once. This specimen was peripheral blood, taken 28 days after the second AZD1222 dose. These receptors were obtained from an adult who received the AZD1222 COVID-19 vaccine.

CDR3: CASSLRTGSDSPLHF. CDR3 in DNA: TGTGCCAGCTCACTCCGGACAGGGAGCGATTCACCCCTCCACTTT. This chain uses TRBV18 with TRBJ1-6; 8 positions agree with TRBD1. The CDR3 totals 15 residues. V lost 4 bases to trimming and J lost 8 bases; unmatched junction nucleotides: 7. Germline V gene data show CDR1 as KGHSH and CDR2 as LQKENI. The whole variable domain, remainder taken from reference TRBV18 and TRBJ1-6, is NAGVMQNPRHLVRRRGQEARLRCSPMKGHSHVYWYRQLPEEGLKFMVYLQKENIIDESGMPKERFSAEFPKEGPSILRIQQVVRGDSAAYFCASSLRTGSDSPLHFGNGTRLTVT.

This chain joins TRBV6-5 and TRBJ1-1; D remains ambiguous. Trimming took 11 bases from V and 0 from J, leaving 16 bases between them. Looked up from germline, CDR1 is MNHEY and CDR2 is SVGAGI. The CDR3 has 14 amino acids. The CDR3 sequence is CAHEIARLNTEAFF. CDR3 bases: TGTGCCCACGAAATCGCCCGGCTGAACACTGAAGCTTTCTTT.

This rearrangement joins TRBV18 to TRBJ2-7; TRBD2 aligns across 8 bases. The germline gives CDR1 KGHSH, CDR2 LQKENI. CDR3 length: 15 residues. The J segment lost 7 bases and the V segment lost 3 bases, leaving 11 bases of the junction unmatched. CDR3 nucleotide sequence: TGTGCCAGCTCACCGGGGGCGGGAGGCCCTAGTGAGCAGTACTTC. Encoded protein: CASSPGAGGPSEQYF.

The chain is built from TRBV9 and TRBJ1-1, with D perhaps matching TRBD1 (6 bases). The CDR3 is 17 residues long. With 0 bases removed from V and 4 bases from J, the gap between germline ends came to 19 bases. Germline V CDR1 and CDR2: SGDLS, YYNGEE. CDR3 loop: CASSVAPQGGVSTEAFF. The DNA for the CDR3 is TGTGCCAGCAGCGTAGCCCCCCAAGGGGGGGTGAGCACTGAAGCTTTCTTT.

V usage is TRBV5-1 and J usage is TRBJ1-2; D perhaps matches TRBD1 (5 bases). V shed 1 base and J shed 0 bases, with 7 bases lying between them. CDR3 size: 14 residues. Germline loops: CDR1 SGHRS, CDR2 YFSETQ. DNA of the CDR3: TGCGCCAGCAGCTTGCGCAGGGCTAACTATGGCTACACCTTC. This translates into CASSLRRANYGYTF.

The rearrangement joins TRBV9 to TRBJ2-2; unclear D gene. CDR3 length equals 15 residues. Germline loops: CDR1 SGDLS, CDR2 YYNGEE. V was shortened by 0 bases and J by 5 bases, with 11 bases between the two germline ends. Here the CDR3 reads CASSVGQSFTGELFF. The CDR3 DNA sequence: TGTGCCAGCAGCGTAGGGCAGAGTTTTACCGGGGAGCTGTTTTTT. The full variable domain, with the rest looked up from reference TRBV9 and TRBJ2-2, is DSGVTQTPKHLITATGQRVTLRCSPRSGDLSVYWYQQSLDQGLQFLIQYYNGEERAKGNILERFSAQQFPDLHSELNLSSLELGDSALYFCASSVGQSFTGELFFGEGSRLTVL.

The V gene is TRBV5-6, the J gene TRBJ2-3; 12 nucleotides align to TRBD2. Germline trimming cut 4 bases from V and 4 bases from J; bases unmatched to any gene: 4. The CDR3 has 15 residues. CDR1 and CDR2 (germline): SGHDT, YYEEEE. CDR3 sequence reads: CASSQRLAGADTQYF. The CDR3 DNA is TGTGCCAGCAGCCAACGACTAGCGGGGGCAGATACGCAGTATTTT. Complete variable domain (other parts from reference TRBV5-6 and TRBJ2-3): DAGVTQSPTHLIKTRGQQVTLRCSPKSGHDTVSWYQQALGQGPQFIFQYYEEEERQRGNFPDRFSGHQFPNYSSELNVNALLLGDSALYLCASSQRLAGADTQYFGPGTRLTVL.

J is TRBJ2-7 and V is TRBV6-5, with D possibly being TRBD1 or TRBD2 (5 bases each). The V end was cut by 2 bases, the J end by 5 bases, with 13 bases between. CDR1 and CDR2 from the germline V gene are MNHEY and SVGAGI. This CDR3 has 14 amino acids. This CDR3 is CASSYGAGRHEQYF. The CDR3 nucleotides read TGTGCCAGCAGTTACGGCGCAGGGAGACACGAGCAGTACTTC.

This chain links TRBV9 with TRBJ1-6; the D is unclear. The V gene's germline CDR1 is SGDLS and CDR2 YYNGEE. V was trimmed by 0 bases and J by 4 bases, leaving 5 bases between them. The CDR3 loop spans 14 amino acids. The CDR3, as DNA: TGTGCCAGCAGCGTAGCAGATTATAATTCACCCCTCCACTTT. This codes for CASSVADYNSPLHF.

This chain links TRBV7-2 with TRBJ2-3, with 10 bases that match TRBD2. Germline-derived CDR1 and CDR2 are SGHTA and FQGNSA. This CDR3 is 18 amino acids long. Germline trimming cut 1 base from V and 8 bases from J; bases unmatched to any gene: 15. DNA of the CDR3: TGTGCCAGCAGCTTAGGGGCTAGCGGGGGCCCGAAGGTGGGTACGCAGTATTTT. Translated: CASSLGASGGPKVGTQYF.

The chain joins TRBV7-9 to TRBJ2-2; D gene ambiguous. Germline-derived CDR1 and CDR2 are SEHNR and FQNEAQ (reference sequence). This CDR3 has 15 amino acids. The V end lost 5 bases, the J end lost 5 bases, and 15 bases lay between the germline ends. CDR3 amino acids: CASSPLVGPTGELFF. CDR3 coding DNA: TGTGCCAGCAGCCCTTTGGTAGGCCCAACCGGGGAGCTGTTTTTT.

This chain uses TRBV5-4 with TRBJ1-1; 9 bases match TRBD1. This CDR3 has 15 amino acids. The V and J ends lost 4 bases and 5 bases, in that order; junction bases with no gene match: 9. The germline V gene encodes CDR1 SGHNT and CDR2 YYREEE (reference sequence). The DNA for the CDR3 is TGTGCCAGCAGCCAGACAGGGGGAAGGTTGACTGAAGCTTTCTTT. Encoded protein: CASSQTGGRLTEAFF.

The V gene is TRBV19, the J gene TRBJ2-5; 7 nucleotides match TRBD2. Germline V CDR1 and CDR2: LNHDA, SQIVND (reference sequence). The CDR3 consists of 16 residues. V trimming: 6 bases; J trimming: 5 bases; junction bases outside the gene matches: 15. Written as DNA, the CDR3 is TGTGCCAGTAGCCGGGGGGACGCCGTCGTCGCGGAGACCCAGTACTTC. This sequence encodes CASSRGDAVVAETQYF.

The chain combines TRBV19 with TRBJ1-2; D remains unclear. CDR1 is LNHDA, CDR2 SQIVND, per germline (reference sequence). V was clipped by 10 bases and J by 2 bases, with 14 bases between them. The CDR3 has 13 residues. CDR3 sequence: CATLASLNYGYTF. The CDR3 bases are TGTGCCACCCTGGCTTCTCTCAACTATGGCTACACCTTC.

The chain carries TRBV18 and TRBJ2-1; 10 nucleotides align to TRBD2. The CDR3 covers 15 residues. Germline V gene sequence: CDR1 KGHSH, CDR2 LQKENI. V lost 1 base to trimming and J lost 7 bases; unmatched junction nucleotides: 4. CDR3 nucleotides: TGTGCCAGCTCACCACTAGCGGGAGGAAAGAATGAGCAGTTCTTC. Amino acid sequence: CASSPLAGGKNEQFF.

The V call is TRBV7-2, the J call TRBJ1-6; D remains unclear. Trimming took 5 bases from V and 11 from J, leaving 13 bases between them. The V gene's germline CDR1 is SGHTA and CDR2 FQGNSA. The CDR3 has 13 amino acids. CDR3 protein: CASSPTRETPLHF. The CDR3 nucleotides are TGTGCCAGCAGCCCGACAAGGGAGACACCCCTCCACTTT.

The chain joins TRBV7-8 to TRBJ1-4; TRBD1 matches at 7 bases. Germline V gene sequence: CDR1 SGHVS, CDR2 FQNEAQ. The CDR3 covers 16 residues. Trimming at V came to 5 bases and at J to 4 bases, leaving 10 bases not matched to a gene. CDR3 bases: TGTGCCAGCAGCCTAGGGGGCGGACTGGGTAATGAAAAACTGTTTTTT. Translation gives CASSLGGGLGNEKLFF.

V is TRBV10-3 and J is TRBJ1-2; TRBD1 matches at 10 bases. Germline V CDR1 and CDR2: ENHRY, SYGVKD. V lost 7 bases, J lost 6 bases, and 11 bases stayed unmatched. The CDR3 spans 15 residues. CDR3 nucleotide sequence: TGTGCCATCAAAACCGGGACAGGGGATGTGGATGGCTACACCTTC. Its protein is CAIKTGTGDVDGYTF.

The CDR3 coding sequence is TGTGCCACCAGTGATTGGGACGGACAAGAGACCCAGTACTTC. Its translation is CATSDWDGQETQYF. V gene TRBV24-1 combines with J gene TRBJ2-5, with D perhaps matching TRBD1 or TRBD2 (5 bases each). The CDR3 runs to 14 residues. With 2 bases removed from V and 2 bases from J, the gap between germline ends came to 8 bases. Germline CDR1 is KGHDR and CDR2 is SFDVKD.

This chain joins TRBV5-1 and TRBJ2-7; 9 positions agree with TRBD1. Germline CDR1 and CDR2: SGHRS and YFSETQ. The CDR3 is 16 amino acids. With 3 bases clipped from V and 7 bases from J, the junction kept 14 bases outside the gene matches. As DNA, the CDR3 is TGCGCCAGCAGCTCGGACGTTACAGGGGGCTTTCGGGAGCAGTACTTC. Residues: CASSSDVTGGFREQYF.

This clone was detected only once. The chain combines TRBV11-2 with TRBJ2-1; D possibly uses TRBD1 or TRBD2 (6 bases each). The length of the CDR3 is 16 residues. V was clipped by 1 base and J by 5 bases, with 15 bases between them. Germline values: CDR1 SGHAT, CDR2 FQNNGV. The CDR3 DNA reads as TGTGCCAGCAGCTTAGGGAGGGGGACAACAGACAATGAGCAGTTCTTC. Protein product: CASSLGRGTTDNEQFF.

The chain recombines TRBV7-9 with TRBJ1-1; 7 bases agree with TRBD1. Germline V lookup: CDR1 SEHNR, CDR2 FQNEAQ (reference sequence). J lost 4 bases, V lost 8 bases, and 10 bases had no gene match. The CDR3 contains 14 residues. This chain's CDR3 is CASYQTGLFTEAFF. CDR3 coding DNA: TGTGCCAGCTATCAGACAGGGTTGTTCACTGAAGCTTTCTTT.

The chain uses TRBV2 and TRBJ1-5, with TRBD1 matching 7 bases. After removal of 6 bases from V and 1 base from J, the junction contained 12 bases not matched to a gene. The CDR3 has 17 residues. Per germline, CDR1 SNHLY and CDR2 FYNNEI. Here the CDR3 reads CASRDVQGLASNQPQHF. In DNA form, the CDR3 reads TGTGCCAGCAGGGATGTACAGGGGCTAGCAAGCAATCAGCCCCAGCATTTT.

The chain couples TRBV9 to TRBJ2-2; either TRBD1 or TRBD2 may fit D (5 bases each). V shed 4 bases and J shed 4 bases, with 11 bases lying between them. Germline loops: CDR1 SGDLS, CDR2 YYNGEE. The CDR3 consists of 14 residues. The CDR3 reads CASSFEGTTGELFF. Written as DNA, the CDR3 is TGTGCCAGCAGCTTTGAGGGGACCACCGGGGAGCTGTTTTTT.

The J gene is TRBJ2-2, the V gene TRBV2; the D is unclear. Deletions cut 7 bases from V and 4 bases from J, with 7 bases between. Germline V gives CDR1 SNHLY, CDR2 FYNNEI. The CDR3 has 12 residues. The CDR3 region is CASTWSTGELFF. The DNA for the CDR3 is TGTGCCAGCACCTGGAGCACCGGGGAGCTGTTTTTT.

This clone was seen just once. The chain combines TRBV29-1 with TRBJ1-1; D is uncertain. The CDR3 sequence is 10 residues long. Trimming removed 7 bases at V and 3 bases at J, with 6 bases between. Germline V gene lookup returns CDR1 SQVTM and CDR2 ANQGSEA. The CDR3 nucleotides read TGCAGCGGTGGGGACACTGAAGCTTTCTTT. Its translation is CSGGDTEAFF.